This TCR beta chain was recorded in a study of Graves' ophthalmopathy and Graves' hyperthyroidism. This clonotype was seen many times. Its antigen is undetermined. TCR beta CDR3 regions were amplified from RNA transcripts. The first-round RT-PCR employed HTBI primers together with the Qiagen OneStep RT-PCR kit. A multiplex PCR was then performed as the second round. From the multiplex PCR reads, TCRdb called clonotypes with MiXCR, one entry per CDR3 protein. This table holds about 500,000 distinct CDR3 sequences, about 15% found once. CDR1 is SNHLY and CDR2 is FYNNEI in the germline V gene. V was clipped by 5 bases and J by 2 bases; unmatched bases: 3. CDR3 size: 15 residues. Findings and caveats of the study: The majority of expanded thyroid clonotypes above 0.001 frequency also occurred in blood.

Clinical symptoms, serum thyroxine, TRAb, thyroid ultrasound and orbital computed tomography were relied on for diagnosis. This clonotype was sampled from a woman between 25 and 40 years old with Graves' ophthalmopathy. The chain carries TRBV2 and TRBJ2-7, with TRBD2 identical over 13 bases. The sequencing sample was made of blood. CDR3 in amino acids: CASSHTSGRAYEQYF. CDR3 DNA sequence: TGTGCCAGCAGTCATACTAGCGGGAGGGCCTACGAGCAGTACTTC.